This T cell receptor (beta chain) originates from a study of lymphopenia after photon versus proton radiotherapy. Study conclusions and caveats: Survival link was tested only in deceased patients; proton benefit remains a possibility. Relative stability marked proton patients; photon patients lost diversity and naive cells. Post-nadir diversity loss with photons came from oligoclonal expansion, particularly CD8+ Temra cells.

The CDR3 totals 14 residues. With 5 bases removed from V and 2 bases from J, the gap between germline ends came to 11 bases. Looked up from germline, CDR1 is SGHTA and CDR2 is FQGNSA. Using immunoSEQ multiplex PCR, the repertoire was profiled, and TCRdb retains in-frame clones only, with some absent. The top ten hold 2.5% to 4% of the sample, which has 13,000 or so clones, 89% seen once. Concerning this clone: Its antigen remains unidentified.

Sequencing used peripheral blood, obtained from a patient treated with proton-based radiotherapy. This TCR derives from a man aged 55 to 70 with pancreatic cancer. The rearrangement joins TRBV7-2 to TRBJ2-3; D is possibly TRBD2 (6 bases). CDR3 coding DNA: TGTGCCAGCAGCCCCTGGACTAACACAGATACGCAGTATTTT. Its translation is CASSPWTNTDTQYF.